The 25 T cell receptor beta chains below all came from one sample that was sequenced in a study of yellow fever vaccine responses in identical twins. TCRdb re-called the RT-PCR reads with MiXCR, one entry per CDR3 protein. The top ten hold around 3% of the sample, which has about 5,400 distinct CDR3 sequences, 80% to 90% seen once. The sample here was T cells from blood (PBMCs), unsorted or a sorted subset (not recorded which), taken before or after yellow fever vaccination (not recorded which). The source is a woman between 18 and 29 years old who received the yellow fever vaccine.

The rearrangement joins TRBV12-3 or TRBV12-4 to TRBJ2-7; D might be TRBD2 (5 bases). The V end was cut by 2 bases, the J end by 6 bases, with 14 bases between. The CDR3 is 14 amino acids. The chain's CDR3 is CASSLLSRDGEQYF. The CDR3, as DNA: TGTGCCAGCAGTTTACTCTCACGGGATGGCGAGCAGTACTTC.

J is TRBJ2-1 and V is TRBV6-2 or TRBV6-3; the D is unclear. Trimming stripped 2 bases from V and 0 bases from J, with 11 bases between. The CDR3 length is 16 residues. Germline V gene data show CDR1 as MNHEY and CDR2 as SVGEGT. CDR3 in amino acids: CASSYGLLGSYNEQFF. Written as DNA, the CDR3 is TGTGCCAGCAGTTACGGGCTTCTCGGCTCCTACAATGAGCAGTTCTTC.

A word on this clonotype: Without the conserved terminal phenylalanine or tryptophan, this CDR3 likely stems from a read error. CDR3 sequence reads: CASSGRGAMNTEAFL. The CDR3 DNA is TGTGCCAGCAGTGGAAGGGGGGCAATGAACACTGAAGCTTTCCTT. The V call is TRBV6-1, the J call TRBJ1-1; D may be TRBD1 (6 bases). Trimming shortened V by 4 bases and J by 0 bases, and 12 bases separated the two germline ends. There are 15 residues in the CDR3. Looked up from germline, CDR1 is MNHNS and CDR2 is SASEGT.

The chain carries TRBV11-1 and TRBJ2-7; 9 nucleotides match TRBD2. The V gene end was trimmed by 6 bases and the J gene end by 4 bases; junction bases not matched to a gene: 13. Germline V gene lookup returns CDR1 SGHAT and CDR2 FQDESV (reference sequence). The CDR3 is 16 amino acids. The CDR3 coding sequence is TGTGCCAGCAGTAAGACCTCGGAGCTAGCGGGGTACGAGCAGTACTTC. This sequence encodes CASSKTSELAGYEQYF.

In this sample, this clonotype turned up a few times. J is TRBJ1-4 and V is TRBV23-1; possible D gene TRBD1, 5 bases. TRBV23-1 is known as an ORF, though its function is uncertain. The V gene lost 4 bases and the J gene lost 7 bases, with 13 bases spanning the gap. This CDR3 is 14 amino acids long. CDR3 protein: CASSLGPRGEKLFF. The CDR3 region has the DNA TGCGCCAGCAGTCTAGGGCCTAGGGGTGAAAAACTGTTTTTT.

CDR3 region: CASSVSGADTQYF. The CDR3 nucleotides read TGTGCCAGCAGTGTGAGCGGCGCAGATACGCAGTATTTT. The chain employs TRBV25-1 and TRBJ2-3, with D possibly being TRBD2 (5 bases). Germline V gene data show CDR1 as MGHDK and CDR2 as SYGVNS. V lost 4 bases, J lost 4 bases, and 9 bases lay in between. The CDR3 totals 13 residues.

The chain links TRBV15 to TRBJ2-7; 9 positions agree with TRBD1. The germline CDR1 and CDR2 sequences are LNHNV and YYDKDF (reference sequence). There are 14 residues in the CDR3. V shed 1 base, J shed 4 bases, and the junction held 2 bases outside the gene matches. In DNA form, the CDR3 reads TGTGCCACCAGCAGAGGACAGGGGGAGTACGAGCAGTACTTC. Protein: CATSRGQGEYEQYF.

This clonotype appeared a single time. The CDR3 region is CASSPRSGTGSYEQYF. Written as DNA, the CDR3 is TGCGCCAGCAGCCCACGATCCGGGACAGGGTCCTACGAGCAGTACTTC. V and J are TRBV10-1 and TRBJ2-7; 9 nucleotides line up with TRBD1. The CDR3 is 16 residues long. CDR1 is WNHNN, CDR2 SYGVQD, per germline (reference sequence). The V gene end was trimmed by 6 bases and the J gene end by 1 base; junction bases not matched to a gene: 10.

This sequence joins TRBV3-1 and TRBJ2-5; D is ambiguous. Trimming took 3 bases from V and 2 from J, leaving 19 bases between them. Germline values: CDR1 LGHDT, CDR2 YNNKEL (reference sequence). CDR3 length: 17 amino acids. This CDR3 is CASSHPSNEPFQETQYF. The CDR3 DNA reads TGTGCCAGCAGCCACCCCTCAAACGAACCTTTTCAAGAGACCCAGTACTTC.

The chain employs TRBV7-2 and TRBJ2-7, with a tentative D call TRBD1 (8 bases). Germline values: CDR1 SGHTA, CDR2 FQGNSA. The CDR3 is made up of 13 amino acids. The V end was cut by 4 bases, the J end by 6 bases, with 13 bases between. CDR3 sequence: CASSSQGGSEQYF. DNA of the CDR3: TGTGCCAGCAGCTCACAGGGGGGGAGCGAGCAGTACTTC.

V usage is TRBV4-1 and J usage is TRBJ2-7; D gene unclear. The germline gives CDR1 MGHRA, CDR2 YSYEKL. V lost 1 base and J lost 0, with 10 bases in between. The CDR3 has 15 residues. In nucleotides, the CDR3 is TGCGCCAGCAGCCAAGGTATGGGCAGCTCCTACGAGCAGTACTTC. This gives the protein CASSQGMGSSYEQYF.

The rearrangement links TRBV12-3 or TRBV12-4 to TRBJ2-2, with D unclear. The V end lost 4 bases, the J end lost 4 bases, and 4 bases lay between the germline ends. There are 12 residues in the CDR3. The CDR3 reads CASSYFTGELFF. CDR3 coding DNA: TGTGCCAGCAGTTACTTCACCGGGGAGCTGTTTTTT.

The chain is built from TRBV10-2 and TRBJ2-3, with D unclear. The V gene's germline CDR1 is WSHSY and CDR2 SAAADI. The CDR3 covers 14 residues. Trimming stripped 6 bases from V and 0 bases from J, with 10 bases between. The CDR3 region is CASRPTGSTDTQYF. The CDR3 DNA follows: TGCGCCAGCAGACCCACCGGGAGCACAGATACGCAGTATTTT.

The V call is TRBV20-1, the J call TRBJ2-1; 13 bases line up with TRBD2. The CDR3 has 12 amino acids. Germline trimming cut 3 bases from V and 16 bases from J; bases unmatched to any gene: 6. Germline assignment: CDR1 DFQATT and CDR2 SNEGSKA (reference sequence). In DNA form, the CDR3 reads TGCAGTGCTAGCACTAGCGGGAGGGCCGGCTTCTTC. This translates into CSASTSGRAGFF.

J is TRBJ2-1 and V is TRBV5-1; D perhaps matches TRBD2 (5 bases). Germline V gene sequence: CDR1 SGHRS, CDR2 YFSETQ. The ends were cut back, 6 bases at V and 10 bases at J, with 11 bases in the middle. The CDR3 runs to 11 residues. The DNA of the CDR3 is TGCGCCAGCACGAGGACGGGGGAGCAGTTCTTC. It yields the protein CASTRTGEQFF.

The chain uses TRBV12-3 or TRBV12-4 and TRBJ1-4, with no clear D. The germline V and J ends were trimmed by 7 bases and 8 bases, with 11 bases remaining between them. The length of the CDR3 is 12 residues. As DNA, the CDR3 is TGTGCCAGCAAAAGGTCGAGGGAAAAACTGTTTTTT. It specifies CASKRSREKLFF.

As concerns this clonotype: Mismatch with germline at one junction end may stem from a read error. The V gene is TRBV11-1, the J gene TRBJ2-1; D might be TRBD2 (6 bases). This CDR3 is built from 14 residues. Germline lookup yields CDR1 SGHAT and CDR2 FQDESV (reference sequence). The CDR3 loop is CASSLQGTLAPRIF. The CDR3, as DNA: TGTGCCAGCAGCTTACAAGGGACTCTGGCTCCCCGGATCTTC. The full variable domain, in which reference TRBV11-1 and TRBJ2-1 provide the parts outside the CDR3, is EAEVAQSPRYKITEKSQAVAFWCDPISGHATLYWYRQILGQGPELLVQFQDESVVDDSQLPKDRFSAERLKGVDSTLKIQPAELGDSAMYLCASSLQGTLAPRIFGPGTRLTVL.

The gene calls are TRBV21-1 and TRBJ2-3; the D call of TRBD2 is as the table states it, not checked on the DNA. TRBV21-1 is a known pseudogene. The CDR3 runs 16 residues. The chain's CDR3 is CASSKRGRDGTDTQYF. Written as DNA, the CDR3 is TGTGCCAGCAGCAAACGCGGGAGAGACGGCACAGATACGCAGTATTTT.

V is TRBV11-3 and J is TRBJ2-1, with TRBD2 identical over 9 bases. This CDR3 contains 15 residues. Germline lookup yields CDR1 SGHNT and CDR2 YENEEA. V dropped 5 bases and J dropped 0; count of bases not matched to a gene: 2. The CDR3 spells CASSRTSASYNEQFF. CDR3 nucleotides: TGTGCCAGCAGCCGGACTAGCGCCTCCTACAATGAGCAGTTCTTC.

As regards this clonotype: Relative to the germline gene, one junction end is altered; a read error may explain this. The chain carries TRBV11-2 and TRBJ1-3; D gene ambiguous. The germline CDR1 and CDR2 sequences are SGHAT and FQNNGV. The CDR3 extends over 16 amino acids. The CDR3 sequence: CASSLVPSHSRNTIYF. The CDR3 DNA is TGTGCCAGCAGCTTAGTTCCAAGCCACTCTAGAAACACCATATATTTT.

This chain uses TRBV7-1 with TRBJ2-5; TRBD1 might be the D (6 bases). TRBV7-1 is reported as an ORF; its role is uncertain. V lost 3 bases and J 3 bases, leaving 17 bases between the germline ends. The CDR3 sequence is 16 residues long. The CDR3 nucleotides read TGTGCCAGCAGCTCGGGGTCCTCGGGACAAAAAGAGACCCAGTACTTC. This translates into CASSSGSSGQKETQYF.

The chain is built from TRBV7-2 and TRBJ2-4; the D gene could be TRBD1 or TRBD2 (6 bases each). Deletions cut 1 base from V and 0 bases from J, with 10 bases between. The CDR3 is 16 residues long. Germline CDR1 and CDR2: SGHTA and FQGNSA. The CDR3 spells CASSLGGALAKNIQYF. The CDR3 bases are TGTGCCAGCAGCTTAGGGGGGGCGCTAGCCAAAAACATTCAGTACTTC.

The CDR3 loop reads CASSFVGRVIEQYF. CDR3 in DNA: TGTGCCAGCAGCTTCGTTGGCAGGGTAATCGAGCAGTACTTC. This chain connects TRBV11-1 to TRBJ2-7; a weak D match, TRBD1 (5 bases). Trimming removed 3 bases from V and 6 bases from J, with 15 bases in between. Germline V gene data show CDR1 as SGHAT and CDR2 as FQDESV (reference sequence). This CDR3 contains 14 residues. The whole variable domain, filled in from reference TRBV11-1 and TRBJ2-7, reads EAEVAQSPRYKITEKSQAVAFWCDPISGHATLYWYRQILGQGPELLVQFQDESVVDDSQLPKDRFSAERLKGVDSTLKIQPAELGDSAMYLCASSFVGRVIEQYFGPGTRLTVT.

The CDR3 DNA is TGTGCCTGGAACCCATCCCGGGGGGAGCAGTACTTC. Its protein is CAWNPSRGEQYF. The J gene is TRBJ2-7, the V gene TRBV30; D perhaps matches TRBD2 (6 bases). The ends were cut back, 4 bases at V and 7 bases at J, with 14 bases in the middle. Looked up from germline, CDR1 is GTSNPN and CDR2 is SVGIG (reference sequence). The CDR3 length is 12 residues.

The chain recombines TRBV6-1 with TRBJ2-7; D is unresolved. This CDR3 comprises 15 residues. Germline CDR1 is MNHNS and CDR2 is SASEGT. The ends were cut back, 6 bases at V and 0 bases at J, with 15 bases in the middle. CDR3 residues: CASSPTPPPSYEQYF. The CDR3 bases are TGTGCCAGCAGCCCAACACCCCCTCCCTCCTACGAGCAGTACTTC.